These 31 T cell receptor beta chains were sequenced from one sample in a study of cytomegalovirus exposure and HLA in healthy donors (dated by TCRdb to 2016 to 2017). Receptor libraries were prepared by the immunoSEQ multiplex PCR assay. Entries here come from immuneACCESS through TCRdb and include only in-frame sequences with V and J called. Some clones fail to appear in such tables; in the studies checked, an unresolved V gene covers under half of the shortfall, and the cause of the remainder is unknown. The sample table contains approximately 210,000 clones; only one count was recorded for roughly 82% of them. The ten biggest clones cover over 1.1% of the sample. Sequenced material: PBMCs. All receptors derive from a woman aged 18 to 35 in good health and CMV-seronegative.

The rearrangement links TRBV5-1 to TRBJ2-1; tentatively, D is TRBD2 (5 bases). V was cut by 0 bases and J by 3 bases, with 7 bases left in between. The CDR3 covers 14 residues. Germline CDR1 and CDR2: SGHRS and YFSETQ. CDR3 nucleotides: TGCGCCAGCAGCTTGGAGGGAGACTACAATGAGCAGTTCTTC. It codes for CASSLEGDYNEQFF.

This chain links TRBV7-2 with TRBJ2-3, with D perhaps TRBD2 (6 bases). The germline V and J ends were trimmed by 11 bases and 2 bases, with 17 bases remaining between them. CDR3 length: 14 amino acids. Germline loops: CDR1 SGHTA, CDR2 FQGNSA. CDR3 bases: TGTGCCGGAAGAGCCGGGGGACCCACAGATACGCAGTATTTT. Its protein is CAGRAGGPTDTQYF.

This chain connects TRBV6-1 to TRBJ1-4; D perhaps matches TRBD1 (6 bases). Germline V gene sequence: CDR1 MNHNS, CDR2 SASEGT. V was cut by 8 bases and J by 4 bases, with 14 bases left in between. The CDR3 length is 14 residues. The CDR3 sequence is CASCPGVYNEKLFF. In nucleotides, the CDR3 is TGTGCCAGCTGCCCAGGGGTCTATAATGAAAAACTGTTTTTT.

The CDR3 reads CASSSPDRGRADTQYF. CDR3 bases: TGTGCCAGCAGCTCCCCAGACAGGGGGCGCGCAGATACGCAGTATTTT. This rearrangement joins TRBV7-6 to TRBJ2-3; 10 nucleotides align to TRBD1. Germline V lookup: CDR1 SGHVS, CDR2 FNYEAQ. V was pared by 4 bases and J by 4 bases, with 8 bases of the junction left unmatched. The CDR3 covers 16 residues.

The V and J genes are TRBV2 and TRBJ2-2; 9 nucleotides match TRBD1. With 7 bases clipped from V and 6 bases from J, the junction kept 15 bases outside the gene matches. CDR3 length: 17 residues. CDR1 and CDR2 from the germline V gene are SNHLY and FYNNEI. CDR3 protein: CASTRNSPGQGSGELFF. For the CDR3, the DNA is TGTGCCAGCACGCGAAATTCACCGGGACAGGGATCCGGGGAGCTGTTTTTT.

This clone has only a few counts. The V call is TRBV7-2, the J call TRBJ2-1; 7 nucleotides match TRBD2. J gave up 0 bases and V 2 bases, and 7 bases lay outside the gene matches. Germline V gene lookup returns CDR1 SGHTA and CDR2 FQGNSA. The CDR3 is 17 amino acids. CDR3 protein: CASSLRLADSSYNEQFF. The CDR3 DNA reads TGTGCCAGCAGCTTAAGGCTAGCGGATAGCTCCTACAATGAGCAGTTCTTC. Complete variable domain (other parts from reference TRBV7-2 and TRBJ2-1): GAGVSQSPSNKVTEKGKDVELRCDPISGHTALYWYRQSLGQGLEFLIYFQGNSAPDKSGLPSDRFSAERTGGSVSTLTIQRTQQEDSAVYLCASSLRLADSSYNEQFFGPGTRLTVL.

This clone was recorded a few times. V usage is TRBV4-1 and J usage is TRBJ1-5; D remains ambiguous. The CDR3 sequence is 12 residues long. Trimming removed 3 bases at V and 8 bases at J, with 8 bases between. The germline V gene encodes CDR1 MGHRA and CDR2 YSYEKL. CDR3 nucleotides: TGCGCCAGCAGCCAGGGCTCTGAGCCCCAGCATTTT. It specifies CASSQGSEPQHF.

The CDR3 DNA is TGCGCCAGCAGCTTGGCCCTGGAGGCTGAAGCTTTCTTT. Protein sequence: CASSLALEAEAFF. The chain links TRBV5-1 to TRBJ1-1; D call uncertain. CDR3 length equals 13 residues. The V end was cut by 0 bases, the J end by 6 bases, with 9 bases between. The V gene's germline CDR1 is SGHRS and CDR2 YFSETQ.

The chain is built from TRBV4-1 and TRBJ2-3, with 9 bases identical to TRBD2. The CDR3 is made up of 17 amino acids. Germline assignment: CDR1 MGHRA and CDR2 YSYEKL. V lost 4 bases and J lost 0; bases outside the gene matches: 8. The CDR3 DNA reads as TGCGCCAGCAGCCTTCGGCTAGCGGGGTCTAGCACAGATACGCAGTATTTT. Translating gives CASSLRLAGSSTDTQYF.

This clone was found once. The chain employs TRBV5-6 and TRBJ2-1, with no clear D. With 4 bases removed from V and 9 bases from J, the gap between germline ends came to 17 bases. Germline V gene data show CDR1 as SGHDT and CDR2 as YYEEEE. This CDR3 is built from 14 residues. The CDR3 sequence: CASSGGPPTSEQFF. The CDR3 bases are TGTGCCAGCAGCGGCGGTCCTCCCACCAGTGAGCAGTTCTTC. Looking up the rest from reference TRBV5-6 and TRBJ2-1 gives the full variable domain: DAGVTQSPTHLIKTRGQQVTLRCSPKSGHDTVSWYQQALGQGPQFIFQYYEEEERQRGNFPDRFSGHQFPNYSSELNVNALLLGDSALYLCASSGGPPTSEQFFGPGTRLTVL.

The chain combines TRBV2 with TRBJ2-7, with a weak D call TRBD2 (5 bases). The CDR3 contains 15 residues. V lost 0 bases to trimming and J lost 3 bases, with 12 bases between them. In germline, CDR1 is SNHLY, CDR2 FYNNEI. The CDR3 sequence is CASSEALRAGYEQYF. For the CDR3, the DNA is TGTGCCAGCAGTGAAGCGCTTAGGGCGGGCTACGAGCAGTACTTC.

This sequence joins TRBV11-2 and TRBJ2-2, with a tentative D call TRBD2 (6 bases). Trimming took 6 bases from V and 6 from J, leaving 17 bases between them. CDR3 length equals 15 residues. Germline loops: CDR1 SGHAT, CDR2 FQNNGV. In DNA form, the CDR3 reads TGTGCCAGCAGGTTGACTAGGCAAGGTGCCGGGGAGCTGTTTTTT. Translated: CASRLTRQGAGELFF.

This chain uses TRBV10-3 with TRBJ2-6, with 7 bases fitting TRBD1. The V and J ends lost 0 bases and 0 bases, in that order; junction bases with no gene match: 5. The CDR3 totals 18 residues. Per germline, CDR1 ENHRY and CDR2 SYGVKD. The CDR3 coding sequence is TGTGCCATCAGTGAGTCTCCGGGACAGAGCTCTGGGGCCAACGTCCTGACTTTC. Its translation: CAISESPGQSSGANVLTF.

The chain uses TRBV5-6 and TRBJ2-1; 9 positions agree with TRBD2. V lost 4 bases to trimming and J lost 1 base; unmatched junction nucleotides: 12. There are 18 residues in the CDR3. From germline, CDR1 is SGHDT and CDR2 YYEEEE. The CDR3 nucleotides read TGTGCCAGCAGCCCCCGGCGTAGCGGGAGCGCGTCCTACAATGAGCAGTTCTTC. Translated, it gives CASSPRRSGSASYNEQFF.

This sequence joins TRBV6-1 and TRBJ2-5; 8 bases align to TRBD2. The germline V gene has CDR1 MNHNS and CDR2 SASEGT. V lost 8 bases and J lost 5; bases outside the gene matches: 10. The CDR3 totals 14 residues. The CDR3 DNA is TGTGCCAGCCACACGGGGGGGTTGGGGGAGACCCAGTACTTC. It specifies CASHTGGLGETQYF.

This chain joins TRBV27 and TRBJ2-1; perhaps TRBD1 as D (6 bases). CDR1 MNHEY and CDR2 SMNVEV come from the germline V gene (reference sequence). This CDR3 spans 13 amino acids. The germline V and J ends were trimmed by 7 bases and 5 bases, with 12 bases remaining between them. The CDR3 bases are TGTGCCAGCAAACAGGGAATAGACAATGAGCAGTTCTTC. Translating it yields CASKQGIDNEQFF.

This clone was observed a few times. V gene TRBV7-9 combines with J gene TRBJ2-1; D is possibly TRBD2 (6 bases). The CDR3 covers 15 residues. CDR1 and CDR2 from the germline V gene are SEHNR and FQNEAQ (reference sequence). V lost 5 bases and J lost 10, with 21 bases in between. In DNA, the CDR3 is TGTGCCAGCAGCCTTGGACTAATCCAAGGAGTGGAGCAGTTCTTC. This codes for CASSLGLIQGVEQFF.

The CDR3 reads CASSHPPTGLAGGSSYEQYF. CDR3 nucleotides: TGCGCCAGCAGCCACCCCCCCACGGGACTAGCGGGAGGGAGCTCCTACGAGCAGTACTTC. V is TRBV4-1 and J is TRBJ2-7; 16 bases fit TRBD2. The CDR3 is 20 residues long. Germline V gene lookup returns CDR1 MGHRA and CDR2 YSYEKL. V shed 3 bases and J 0 bases; nucleotides not matched to a gene: 11.

A single count supports this clone. The CDR3 DNA reads as TGTGCCAGCAGTTACGGGGGGGAGTCAGATACGCAGTATTTT. It codes for CASSYGGESDTQYF. The chain is built from TRBV6-5 and TRBJ2-3, with TRBD2 identical over 7 bases. Germline V gene sequence: CDR1 MNHEY, CDR2 SVGAGI. The V and J ends lost 2 bases and 4 bases, in that order; junction bases with no gene match: 3. CDR3 length: 14 residues.

J is TRBJ2-1 and V is TRBV28, with TRBD2 matching over 11 bases. Looked up from germline, CDR1 is MDHEN and CDR2 is SYDVKM. V lost 5 bases and J lost 2; bases outside the gene matches: 11. The CDR3 sequence is 18 residues long. CDR3 DNA: TGTGCCAGCAGTCACCCCCGACTAGCGGGGACCACCTACAATGAGCAGTTCTTC. Its protein is CASSHPRLAGTTYNEQFF.

The V call is TRBV5-1, the J call TRBJ1-4, with 9 bases that match TRBD1. Trimming cost V 3 bases and J 9 bases; bases outside gene matches: 9. Germline CDR1 reads SGHRS; CDR2 reads YFSETQ. CDR3 size: 15 residues. The CDR3 sequence is CASSSTAGTGQKLFF. CDR3 nucleotides: TGCGCCAGCAGCTCGACCGCCGGGACAGGGCAAAAACTGTTTTTT.

The J gene is TRBJ2-2, the V gene TRBV11-3, with 10 bases matching TRBD1. The V gene end was trimmed by 3 bases and the J gene end by 5 bases; junction bases not matched to a gene: 3. CDR1 is SGHNT, CDR2 YENEEA, per germline. CDR3 length: 15 amino acids. Here the CDR3 reads CASSFGTGDTGELFF. The CDR3 DNA reads TGTGCCAGCAGCTTCGGGACAGGGGATACCGGGGAGCTGTTTTTT.

This clone has only one observation. The chain joins TRBV5-1 to TRBJ1-2; TRBD1 is a possible D gene (6 bases). The CDR3 spans 13 residues. The germline CDR1 and CDR2 sequences are SGHRS and YFSETQ. The germline V and J ends were trimmed by 4 bases and 8 bases, with 15 bases remaining between them. The CDR3 DNA follows: TGCGCCAGCAGCCCAGACAGGACGGGGGGCTACACCTTC. Its translation is CASSPDRTGGYTF.

This chain links TRBV18 with TRBJ1-6; D uncertain. The germline gives CDR1 KGHSH, CDR2 LQKENI. V was trimmed by 3 bases and J by 10 bases, leaving 13 bases between them. The CDR3 has 14 residues. The CDR3 spells CASSPTTGNSPLHF. The CDR3 DNA reads as TGTGCCAGCTCACCGACTACGGGGAACTCACCCCTCCACTTT.

The chain has TRBV5-4 and TRBJ2-3; possible D gene TRBD2, 6 bases. The CDR3 extends over 15 amino acids. Germline CDR1 reads SGHNT; CDR2 reads YYREEE (reference sequence). V was clipped by 0 bases and J by 2 bases, with 10 bases between them. CDR3 sequence reads: CASSLVLAPTDTQYF. The CDR3 bases are TGTGCCAGCAGCTTGGTACTAGCCCCCACAGATACGCAGTATTTT. Full variable domain (outside the CDR3, taken from reference TRBV5-4 and TRBJ2-3): ETGVTQSPTHLIKTRGQQVTLRCSSQSGHNTVSWYQQALGQGPQFIFQYYREEENGRGNFPPRFSGLQFPNYSSELNVNALELDDSALYLCASSLVLAPTDTQYFGPGTRLTVL.

The gene calls are TRBV5-1 and TRBJ1-2; D gene ambiguous. This CDR3 has 11 amino acids. The V end was cut by 6 bases, the J end by 7 bases, with 10 bases between. Germline V gene data show CDR1 as SGHRS and CDR2 as YFSETQ. The CDR3 nucleotides read TGCGCCAGCAAGCTGGAGGGTGGCTACACCTTC. Translating gives CASKLEGGYTF. The variable domain in full, completed from reference TRBV5-1 and TRBJ1-2, reads KAGVTQTPRYLIKTRGQQVTLSCSPISGHRSVSWYQQTPGQGLQFLFEYFSETQRNKGNFPGRFSGRQFSNSRSEMNVSTLELGDSALYLCASKLEGGYTFGSGTRLTVV.

In this sample, this clone turned up a few times. The chain couples TRBV7-9 to TRBJ1-1, with a tentative D call TRBD1 (6 bases). The CDR3 covers 14 residues. Trimming took off 4 bases at V and 1 base at J, with 10 bases between the two ends. Germline CDR1 and CDR2: SEHNR and FQNEAQ (reference sequence). In DNA form, the CDR3 reads TGTGCCAGCAGCTCCAGGGACACGAACACTGAAGCTTTCTTT. It encodes CASSSRDTNTEAFF.

CDR3 DNA sequence: TGCGCCAGCAGTGAGTCGAGAGGGGGCGTCTACGAGCAGTACTTC. This gives the protein CASSESRGGVYEQYF. The chain recombines TRBV10-2 with TRBJ2-7; TRBD1 aligns across 7 bases. The CDR3 is made up of 15 amino acids. Germline-derived CDR1 and CDR2 are WSHSY and SAAADI. V was clipped by 0 bases and J by 3 bases; unmatched bases: 5.

The rearrangement joins TRBV14 to TRBJ1-1; 10 bases agree with TRBD1. Per the germline V gene, CDR1 is SGHDN and CDR2 is FVKESK. CDR3 length equals 19 residues. After removal of 0 bases from V and 5 bases from J, the junction contained 15 bases not matched to a gene. CDR3 nucleotides: TGTGCCAGCAGCCAAGAAAGGAGTGTGACAGGGGGCAGGGAGACTGAAGCTTTCTTT. It translates to CASSQERSVTGGRETEAFF.

Points on this clone: This sample also contains other DNA sequences that code for the same CDR3. The chain has TRBV9 and TRBJ2-5; TRBD2 aligns across 10 bases. Germline V gene data show CDR1 as SGDLS and CDR2 as YYNGEE. V shed 0 bases, J shed 2 bases, and the junction held 4 bases outside the gene matches. The CDR3 totals 16 residues. The chain's CDR3 is CASSVGASGGQETQYF. The CDR3 DNA is TGTGCCAGCAGCGTAGGGGCTAGCGGGGGACAAGAGACCCAGTACTTC.

This clone appeared once. This sequence joins TRBV6-1 and TRBJ2-7; 7 bases map to TRBD1. Per germline, CDR1 MNHNS and CDR2 SASEGT. The CDR3 is made up of 15 amino acids. V was clipped by 6 bases and J by 4 bases; unmatched bases: 12. Here the CDR3 reads CASRVVGTALYEQYF. CDR3 sequence (DNA): TGTGCCAGCAGGGTAGTCGGGACAGCCCTATACGAGCAGTACTTC.